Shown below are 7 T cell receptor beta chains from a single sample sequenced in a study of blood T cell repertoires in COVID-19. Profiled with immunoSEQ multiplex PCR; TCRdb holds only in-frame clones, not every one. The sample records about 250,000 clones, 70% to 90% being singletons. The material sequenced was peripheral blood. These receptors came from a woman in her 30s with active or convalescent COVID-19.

The CDR3 loop is CASSVTGGYTEAFF. The CDR3 nucleotides read TGTGCCAGCAGCGTCACAGGGGGCTATACTGAAGCTTTCTTT. V usage is TRBV7-8 and J usage is TRBJ1-1; 9 bases are shared with TRBD1. V lost 5 bases and J lost 5; bases outside the gene matches: 6. The length of the CDR3 is 14 residues. Germline CDR1 and CDR2: SGHVS and FQNEAQ.

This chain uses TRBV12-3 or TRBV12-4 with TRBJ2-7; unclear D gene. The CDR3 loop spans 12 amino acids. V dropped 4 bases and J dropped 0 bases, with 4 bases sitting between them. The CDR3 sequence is CASSSSSYEQYF. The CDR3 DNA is TGTGCCAGCAGTTCCAGCTCCTACGAGCAGTACTTC.

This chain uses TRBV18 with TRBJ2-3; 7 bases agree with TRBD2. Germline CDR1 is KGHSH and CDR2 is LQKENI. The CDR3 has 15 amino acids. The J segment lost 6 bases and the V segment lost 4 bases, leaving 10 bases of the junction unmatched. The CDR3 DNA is TGTGCCAGCTCACTATATGCGGGGGATCAGGATACGCAGTATTTT. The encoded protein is CASSLYAGDQDTQYF.

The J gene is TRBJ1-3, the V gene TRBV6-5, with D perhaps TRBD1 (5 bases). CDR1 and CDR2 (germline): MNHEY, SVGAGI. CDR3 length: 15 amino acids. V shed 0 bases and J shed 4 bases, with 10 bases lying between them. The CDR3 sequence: CASSYSKGSGNTIYF. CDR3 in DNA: TGTGCCAGCAGTTACTCGAAGGGGTCAGGAAACACCATATATTTT.

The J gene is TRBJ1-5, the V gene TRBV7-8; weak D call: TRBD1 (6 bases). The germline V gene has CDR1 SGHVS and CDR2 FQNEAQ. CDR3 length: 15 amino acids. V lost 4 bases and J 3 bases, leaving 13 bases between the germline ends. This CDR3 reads CASSYTGTNNQPQHF. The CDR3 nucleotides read TGTGCCAGCAGCTATACCGGGACAAACAATCAGCCCCAGCATTTT.

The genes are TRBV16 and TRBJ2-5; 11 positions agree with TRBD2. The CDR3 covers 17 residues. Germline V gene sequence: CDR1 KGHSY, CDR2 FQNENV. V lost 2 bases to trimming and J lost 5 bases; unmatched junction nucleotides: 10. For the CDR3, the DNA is TGTGCCAGCAGCCAAGACCCCCTAGCGGGGGGACGGGAGACCCAGTACTTC. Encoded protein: CASSQDPLAGGRETQYF.

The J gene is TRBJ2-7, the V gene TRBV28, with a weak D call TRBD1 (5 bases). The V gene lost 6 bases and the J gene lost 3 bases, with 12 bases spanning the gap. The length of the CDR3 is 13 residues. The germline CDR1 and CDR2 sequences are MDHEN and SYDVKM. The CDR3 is CASRPDSHYEQYF. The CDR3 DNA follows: TGTGCCAGCAGACCCGACAGCCACTACGAGCAGTACTTC. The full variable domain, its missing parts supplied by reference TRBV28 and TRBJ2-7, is DVKVTQSSRYLVKRTGEKVFLECVQDMDHENMFWYRQDPGLGLRLIYFSYDVKMKEKGDIPEGYSVSREKKERFSLILESASTNQTSMYLCASRPDSHYEQYFGPGTRLTVT.